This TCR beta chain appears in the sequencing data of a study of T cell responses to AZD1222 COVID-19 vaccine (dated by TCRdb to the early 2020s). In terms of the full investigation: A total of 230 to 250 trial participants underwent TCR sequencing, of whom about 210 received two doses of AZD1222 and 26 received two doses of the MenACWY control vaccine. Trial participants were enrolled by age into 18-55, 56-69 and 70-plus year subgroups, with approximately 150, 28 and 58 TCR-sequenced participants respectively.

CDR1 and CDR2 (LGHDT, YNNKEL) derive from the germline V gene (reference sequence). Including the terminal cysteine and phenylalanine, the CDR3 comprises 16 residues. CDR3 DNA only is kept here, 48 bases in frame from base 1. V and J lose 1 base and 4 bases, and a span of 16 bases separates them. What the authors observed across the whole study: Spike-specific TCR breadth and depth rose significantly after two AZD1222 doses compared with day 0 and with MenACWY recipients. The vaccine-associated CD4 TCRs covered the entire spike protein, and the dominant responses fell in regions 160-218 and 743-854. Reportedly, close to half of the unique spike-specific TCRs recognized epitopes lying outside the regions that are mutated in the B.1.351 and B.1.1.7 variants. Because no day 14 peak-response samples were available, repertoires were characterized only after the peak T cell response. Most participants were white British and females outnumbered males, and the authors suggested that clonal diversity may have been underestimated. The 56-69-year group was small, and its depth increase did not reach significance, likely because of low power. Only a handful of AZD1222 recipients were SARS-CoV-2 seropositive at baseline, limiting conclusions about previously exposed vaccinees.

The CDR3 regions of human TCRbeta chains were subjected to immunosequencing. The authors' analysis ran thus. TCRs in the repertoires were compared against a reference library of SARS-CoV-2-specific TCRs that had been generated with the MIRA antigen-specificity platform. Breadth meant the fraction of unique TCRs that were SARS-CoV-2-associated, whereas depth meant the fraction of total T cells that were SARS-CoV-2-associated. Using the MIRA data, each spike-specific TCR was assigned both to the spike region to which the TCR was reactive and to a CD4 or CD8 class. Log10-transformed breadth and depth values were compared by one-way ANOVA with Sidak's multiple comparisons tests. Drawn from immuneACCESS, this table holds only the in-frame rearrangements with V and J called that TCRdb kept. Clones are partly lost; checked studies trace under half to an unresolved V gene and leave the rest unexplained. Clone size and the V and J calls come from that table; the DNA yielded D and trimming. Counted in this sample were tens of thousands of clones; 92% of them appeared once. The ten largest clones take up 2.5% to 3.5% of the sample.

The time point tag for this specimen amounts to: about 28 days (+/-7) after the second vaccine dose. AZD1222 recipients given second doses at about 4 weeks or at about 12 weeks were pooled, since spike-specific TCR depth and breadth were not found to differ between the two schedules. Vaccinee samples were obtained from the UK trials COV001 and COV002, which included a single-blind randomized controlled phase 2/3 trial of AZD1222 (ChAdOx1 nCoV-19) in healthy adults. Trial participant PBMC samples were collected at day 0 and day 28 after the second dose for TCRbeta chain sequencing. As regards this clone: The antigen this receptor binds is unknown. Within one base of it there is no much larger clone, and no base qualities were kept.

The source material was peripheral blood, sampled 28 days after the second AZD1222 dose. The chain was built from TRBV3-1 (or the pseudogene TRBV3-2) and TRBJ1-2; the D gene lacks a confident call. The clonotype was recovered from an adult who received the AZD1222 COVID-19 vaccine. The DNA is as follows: TGTGCCAGCAGCCAAGCAGGTCTGCAGGAGATCTATGGCTACACCTTC. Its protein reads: CASSQAGLQEIYGYTF.